Listed below are T cell receptor beta chains from one sample, sequenced in a study of cytomegalovirus exposure and HLA in healthy donors. Sequencing used immunoSEQ multiplex PCR; TCRdb keeps in-frame clones, though not all of them. The sample has 200,000 or so clones. Material: PBMCs. The receptors were gathered from a boy aged 5-17 years in good health and CMV-seronegative. The CDR3 runs from the conserved cysteine through the conserved F or W. The D gene is left open where the match is weak.

j_gene,d_gene,v_gene,CDR3aa,CDR3nt
TRBJ2-1,TRBD2,TRBV2,CASSRLAGAYNEQFF,TGTGCCAGCAGTCGACTAGCGGGGGCTTACAATGAGCAGTTCTTC
TRBJ1-6,TRBD1,TRBV7-8,CASSQPGLQGINLHF,TGTGCCAGCAGCCAACCGGGATTACAGGGGATCAACCTCCACTTT
TRBJ1-6,-,TRBV7-8,CASSLGGRQGLHSPLHF,TGTGCCAGCAGCTTAGGCGGCCGGCAGGGGTTGCATTCACCCCTCCACTTT
TRBJ1-5,-,TRBV4-2,CASSQESSGVQPQHF,TGTGCCAGCAGCCAAGAGAGTTCCGGGGTTCAGCCCCAGCATTTT
TRBJ2-7,TRBD2,TRBV5-1,CASTPFYGAKTPGLAPEQYF,TGCGCCAGCACCCCTTTCTACGGAGCCAAAACACCGGGACTAGCCCCCGAGCAGTACTTC
TRBJ1-5,TRBD1,TRBV19,CASSRQGRNNQPQHF,TGTGCCAGTAGTAGACAGGGCCGAAACAATCAGCCCCAGCATTTT
TRBJ2-1,TRBD1,TRBV5-1,CASSTGTGIWNEQFF,TGCGCCAGCAGCACCGGGACAGGGATTTGGAATGAGCAGTTCTTC
TRBJ2-1,TRBD1,TRBV11-2,CASSRTRQGPRNEQFF,TGTGCCAGCAGCCGAACCAGACAGGGCCCCCGCAATGAGCAGTTCTTC
TRBJ2-6,-,TRBV7-6,CASSPQSGANVLTF,TGTGCCAGCAGCCCCCAGTCTGGGGCCAACGTCCTGACTTTC
TRBJ2-7,TRBD1,TRBV7-2,CASSLEGQGIYEQYF,TGTGCCAGCAGCTTAGAAGGACAGGGGATCTACGAGCAGTACTTC
TRBJ2-7,TRBD1,TRBV5-1,CASSPRTGGSYEQYF,TGCGCCAGCAGCCCGCGGACAGGGGGTTCCTACGAGCAGTACTTC